This T cell receptor beta chain was found in a study of identical twins (dated by TCRdb to about 2016). At the level of the whole study: To test whether fetal clonotypes persist, the study used deep sequencing on TCR alpha and beta repertoires from monozygotic twins, unrelated adults of various ages, and cord blood. Replicate twin experiments were performed at different times using different library preparation protocols to rule out contamination. General findings and caveats noted by the study authors: In monozygotic twins, out-of-frame TCR alpha sharing was systematically underestimated by recombination models, although the models agreed with sharing between unrelated individuals. Out-of-frame TCR alpha sequences shared between twins showed an excess of low generation-probability sequences compared with coincidental sharing between unrelated individuals. Invariant T cells such as MAIT and iNKT could partly confound zero-insertion analyses, although diverse VJ usage argued against such confounding for most clonotypes. Excess twin sharing in beta out-of-frame sequences was weaker because fewer shared sequences lowered the signal-to-noise ratio. Abundant cord blood beta clonotypes had fewer insertions, young adult naive repertoires showed a similar but weaker trend, and memory repertoires showed no such trend. Conclusions relied on cross-sectional statistical analysis, since the same donors could not be followed over many years.

The protocol used for the library was 5' RACE. Reads for this sample came from an Illumina HiSeq 2000. Template switching introduced a universal primer binding site; the final cDNA contained a unique molecular identifier, enabling accurate counting of TCR cDNA molecules. First-strand cDNA for TCR alpha and beta chains was synthesized from specific primers in the conserved constant-segment region. Each cDNA library was double barcoded, with a SMART-Mk sample barcode plus Illumina barcodes, to control for contamination. Two successive PCR steps introduced TruSeq adapter sequences along with Illumina sample barcodes. Sequencing of the TCR alpha and beta cDNA libraries was done on the Illumina HiSeq platform using custom primers. As for the original processing: MiGEC was used to process raw reads and extract unique molecular identifiers, and MiXCR was used to find CDR3 positions. For each individual, recombination models were inferred using an EM algorithm with the repgenHMM and IGoR tools. Shared clonotypes were analyzed with the tcR package in R, and sharing was normalized by the product of cloneset sizes. To study raw recombination free of thymic and clonal selection effects, out-of-frame nonproductive sequences were analyzed. In-frame beta chains were kept once TCRdb had trimmed the public reads at Q25 with fastp and called clones with MiXCR. Rows with one shared CDR3 protein collapse into an entry with the most common genes and DNA. These V and J calls derive from TCRdb rather than the authors' analysis. The sample yields approximately 500,000 distinct CDR3 sequences; approximately 16% were counted once. The ten most abundant clones make up 0.44% of the sample.

Every donor was a healthy Caucasian. Three pairs of female monozygotic twins, all aged roughly 18 to 30 years, made up the twin cohort. Positive isolation kits from Invitrogen were used to isolate the CD4+ and CD8+ T cell populations. Germline trimming amounts to 4 bases on V and 4 bases on J, with 6 as the count of junction bases outside the gene matches. The CDR3 runs 16 residues from the cysteine to the phenylalanine. The CDR3 DNA has 48 bases and is translated from base 1. In the germline V gene, CDR1 corresponds to MNHEY and CDR2 to SVGAGI. This clonotype was detected only a few times. Its antigen specificity is not known. No per-base quality is available; no much larger clone lies one base away. These data also featured in a second study, about yellow fever vaccine responses in identical twins. As that second study puts it: The authors reported that the T cell response to vaccination in identical twins appeared partly convergent and partly personalized. In the study, vaccine-responding T cell clones were precisely tracked in identical twins.

This receptor was identified in a woman between 18 and 29 years old in good health. The chain couples TRBV6-5 to TRBJ1-6, with 8 middle bases fitting TRBD1. Sequenced material: CD4+ T cells sorted from blood. The CDR3 sequence is CASSLVGTGYNSPLHF. The nucleotide sequence is TGTGCCAGCAGTTTGGTCGGGACAGGTTATAATTCACCCCTCCACTTT.